The clone carrying this T cell receptor beta chain appeared once. The target antigen is unknown. Unmatched junction bases numbered 1, after V lost 4 bases and J lost 0 bases. The CDR3 totals 14 residues. The V gene's germline CDR1 is SGHRS and CDR2 YFSETQ. The sample belongs to a study of cytomegalovirus exposure and HLA in healthy donors. General observations from the study: Clonal expansion was found to be greater in HLA-associated TCR beta chains than in equally common others in a later analysis. There were a few CMV-associated chains whose specificity for CMV antigens was confirmed in vitro.

The primer mix had 60 Vbeta and 13 Jbeta primers. Only in-frame clones appear in the TCRdb table, and some are missing; sequencing was by immunoSEQ multiplex PCR. The profile shows around 250,000 clones, 75% to 85% of them singletons. Despite likely unrecorded immune exposures, the donors were nominally healthy at the time of sampling. V is TRBV5-1 and J is TRBJ2-7; 10 bases align to TRBD2. The source of this sequence is a woman aged 60-70 years in good health and CMV-seropositive. The sequenced sample consisted of PBMCs. In DNA, the CDR3 is TGCGCCAGCAGCAGCGGGAGGGCCTCCTACGAGCAGTACTTC. Amino acids: CASSSGRASYEQYF.